Listed below are T cell receptor beta chains from one sample, sequenced in a study of blood T cell repertoires in COVID-19. Measured with immunoSEQ multiplex PCR; TCRdb has only the in-frame clones, and not every one. The sample consists of roughly 300,000 clones, more than 80% of them appearing once. Sequencing was performed on peripheral blood. The receptor source for this set is a man between 18 and 29 years old who had recovered from COVID-19. The CDR3 runs from the conserved cysteine through the conserved F or W. Each record gives: V gene, D gene, J gene, clone size, CDR3 DNA, CDR3 protein. A D gene is named only where the DNA matches it firmly. A clone size is listed for some rows: how often the clone was seen (once, few, many), or a class if it is expanded.

v_gene: TRBV6-2/TRBV6-3; d_gene: -; j_gene: TRBJ2-7; abundance: -; CDR3nt: TGTGCCAGCAGTTACCACCATAGCTCCTACGAGCAGTACTTC; CDR3aa: CASSYHHSSYEQYF
v_gene: TRBV29-1; d_gene: -; j_gene: TRBJ1-5; abundance: -; CDR3nt: TGCAGCGTTGCGTCAGGGGGCAATCAGCCCCAGCATTTT; CDR3aa: CSVASGGNQPQHF
v_gene: TRBV3-1/TRBV3-2; d_gene: TRBD2; j_gene: TRBJ2-7; abundance: -; CDR3nt: TGTGCCAGCAGCCAAGTCCCCGGGACTAGCGGGTTAAAGCAGTACTTC; CDR3aa: CASSQVPGTSGLKQYF
v_gene: TRBV10-3; d_gene: -; j_gene: TRBJ2-6; abundance: -; CDR3nt: TGTGCCATCAGTGAGTCGATAAGTAGGAGGGCTGGGGCCAACGTCCTGACTTTC; CDR3aa: CAISESISRRAGANVLTF
v_gene: TRBV4-1; d_gene: -; j_gene: TRBJ2-1; abundance: -; CDR3nt: TGCGCCAGCAGCCACCAGGGATTGAATGAGCAGTTCTTC; CDR3aa: CASSHQGLNEQFF
v_gene: TRBV9; d_gene: -; j_gene: TRBJ2-7; abundance: -; CDR3nt: TGTGCCAGCAGCCCCGACGGGATGGGGAACGAGCAGTACTTC; CDR3aa: CASSPDGMGNEQYF
v_gene: TRBV29-1; d_gene: -; j_gene: TRBJ2-1; abundance: medium-sized; CDR3nt: TGCAGCGTCCAAAGGGGGTGGGGGCTCGGCAATGAGCAGTTCTTC; CDR3aa: CSVQRGWGLGNEQFF
v_gene: TRBV6-5; d_gene: TRBD2; j_gene: TRBJ2-2; abundance: -; CDR3nt: TGTGCCAGCAGTTACCAACTAGCGGGAGGGACCGGGGAGCTGTTTTTT; CDR3aa: CASSYQLAGGTGELFF
v_gene: TRBV7-2; d_gene: TRBD1; j_gene: TRBJ2-4; abundance: -; CDR3nt: TGTGCCAGCAGCTATCGGACAGGGGACTTAGCCAAAAACATTCAGTACTTC; CDR3aa: CASSYRTGDLAKNIQYF
v_gene: TRBV4-1; d_gene: TRBD2; j_gene: TRBJ2-5; abundance: -; CDR3nt: TGCGCCAGCAGCCAACTAGCGGGGTACCAAGAGACCCAGTACTTC; CDR3aa: CASSQLAGYQETQYF
v_gene: TRBV5-4; d_gene: -; j_gene: TRBJ1-1; abundance: -; CDR3nt: TGTGCCAGCAGCTTAACCGGGACACCTGAAGCTTTCTTT; CDR3aa: CASSLTGTPEAFF
v_gene: TRBV10-3; d_gene: TRBD1; j_gene: TRBJ2-1; abundance: -; CDR3nt: TGTGCCATCAGTGATCCGGGACAGGACAATGAGCAGTTCTTC; CDR3aa: CAISDPGQDNEQFF
v_gene: TRBV7-9; d_gene: -; j_gene: TRBJ1-1; abundance: -; CDR3nt: TGTGCCAGCAGCAACTCCCTGCTAGGCACTGAAGCTTTCTTT; CDR3aa: CASSNSLLGTEAFF
v_gene: TRBV6-4; d_gene: -; j_gene: TRBJ2-3; abundance: -; CDR3nt: TGTGCCAGCAGTCGGACTCCCACCTTCACAGATACGCAGTATTTT; CDR3aa: CASSRTPTFTDTQYF
v_gene: TRBV6-5; d_gene: TRBD2; j_gene: TRBJ2-1; abundance: -; CDR3nt: TGTGCCAGCAGACGAAAGCGGGGGGGCAGCGTTGAGCAGTTCTTC; CDR3aa: CASRRKRGGSVEQFF
v_gene: TRBV24-1; d_gene: TRBD2; j_gene: TRBJ2-3; abundance: -; CDR3nt: TGTGCCACCAGTGACCGTACTAGCGGGAGATCAGATACGCAGTATTTT; CDR3aa: CATSDRTSGRSDTQYF
v_gene: TRBV19; d_gene: TRBD1; j_gene: TRBJ2-7; abundance: few; CDR3nt: TGTGCCAGTAGTAGACAGGGGAACGAGCAGTACTTC; CDR3aa: CASSRQGNEQYF
v_gene: TRBV19; d_gene: TRBD2; j_gene: TRBJ2-1; abundance: once; CDR3nt: TGTGCCAGTAGTATAGTAGGTAGCGGGAGGCGCGGCGCCTACAATGAGCAGTTCTTC; CDR3aa: CASSIVGSGRRGAYNEQFF
v_gene: TRBV27; d_gene: -; j_gene: TRBJ2-3; abundance: -; CDR3nt: TGTGCCAGCAGTTCCCAAGGGGCAGATACGCAGTATTTT; CDR3aa: CASSSQGADTQYF
v_gene: TRBV7-3; d_gene: -; j_gene: TRBJ1-1; abundance: -; CDR3nt: TGTGCCAGCAGCTTCGCGGGAGCGACCACTGAAGCTTTCTTT; CDR3aa: CASSFAGATTEAFF
v_gene: TRBV5-6; d_gene: -; j_gene: TRBJ2-7; abundance: -; CDR3nt: TGTGCCAGCAATAATCCGGGACACCATCCTCTCGAGCAGTACTTC; CDR3aa: CASNNPGHHPLEQYF
v_gene: TRBV6-2/TRBV6-3; d_gene: TRBD2; j_gene: TRBJ2-1; abundance: once; CDR3nt: TGTGCCAGCAGTTCCGGACTAGAGGATGAGCAGTTCTTC; CDR3aa: CASSSGLEDEQFF
v_gene: TRBV6-5; d_gene: -; j_gene: TRBJ2-7; abundance: -; CDR3nt: TGTGCCAGCACCTCTGCCAGGGTCCCAACCTACGAGCAGTACTTC; CDR3aa: CASTSARVPTYEQYF
v_gene: TRBV2; d_gene: TRBD2; j_gene: TRBJ2-2; abundance: -; CDR3nt: TGTGCCGGCAGACTAGCGGGGGGGACCGGGGAGCTGTTTTTT; CDR3aa: CAGRLAGGTGELFF
v_gene: TRBV7-3; d_gene: TRBD1; j_gene: TRBJ2-3; abundance: -; CDR3nt: TGTGCCAGCAATAAAGGCGACAGGGATTCAGATACGCAGTATTTT; CDR3aa: CASNKGDRDSDTQYF
v_gene: TRBV7-9; d_gene: TRBD2; j_gene: TRBJ2-1; abundance: -; CDR3nt: TGTGCCAGCAGCATCGAATTGACTAGCGGCAGCTACAATGAGCAGTTCTTC; CDR3aa: CASSIELTSGSYNEQFF
v_gene: TRBV6-5; d_gene: TRBD1; j_gene: TRBJ2-7; abundance: -; CDR3nt: TGTGCCAGCCGGGACAGTTTTTCTTCCTACGAGCAGTACTTC; CDR3aa: CASRDSFSSYEQYF
v_gene: TRBV19; d_gene: TRBD1; j_gene: TRBJ1-4; abundance: -; CDR3nt: TGTGCCAGTAGTCCCGACAGGGAGGCTGAAAAACTGTTTTTT; CDR3aa: CASSPDREAEKLFF
v_gene: TRBV6-5; d_gene: -; j_gene: TRBJ1-1; abundance: -; CDR3nt: TGTGCCAGCAGCCGCCACAGCACTGAAGCTTTCTTT; CDR3aa: CASSRHSTEAFF
v_gene: TRBV6-5; d_gene: -; j_gene: TRBJ2-1; abundance: -; CDR3nt: TGTGCCAGCAGGGGACAAATCTCCTACAATGAGCAGTTCTTC; CDR3aa: CASRGQISYNEQFF
v_gene: TRBV11-2; d_gene: -; j_gene: TRBJ2-2; abundance: -; CDR3nt: TGTGCCAGCAGGAGAGGGGGACAAGACACCGGGGAGCTGTTTTTT; CDR3aa: CASRRGGQDTGELFF
v_gene: TRBV4-1; d_gene: -; j_gene: TRBJ1-2; abundance: -; CDR3nt: TGCGCCAGCAGCCAAGGGTCGGGGGATGGCTACACCTTC; CDR3aa: CASSQGSGDGYTF
v_gene: TRBV15; d_gene: TRBD1; j_gene: TRBJ2-2; abundance: -; CDR3nt: TGTGCCACCAGCACAAACGGACAGGGGATCGGGGAGCTGTTTTTT; CDR3aa: CATSTNGQGIGELFF
v_gene: TRBV19; d_gene: -; j_gene: TRBJ2-3; abundance: -; CDR3nt: TGTGCCAGTAGGCCCCCGAGCGGGCTACGGTTGTATTTT; CDR3aa: CASRPPSGLRLYF
v_gene: TRBV15; d_gene: -; j_gene: TRBJ2-1; abundance: -; CDR3nt: TGTGCCACCAGCATTTCGCTCCTCCTCCCGGAGGGCTACAATGAGCAGTTCTTC; CDR3aa: CATSISLLLPEGYNEQFF
v_gene: TRBV27; d_gene: -; j_gene: TRBJ2-7; abundance: -; CDR3nt: TGTGCCAGCAGCCGTGGACAGTCCTACGAGCAGTACTTC; CDR3aa: CASSRGQSYEQYF
v_gene: TRBV5-5; d_gene: -; j_gene: TRBJ2-7; abundance: -; CDR3nt: TGTGCCAGCAGCTTGGATGGCCCCTACGAGCAGTACTTC; CDR3aa: CASSLDGPYEQYF
v_gene: TRBV5-1; d_gene: TRBD1; j_gene: TRBJ2-7; abundance: -; CDR3nt: TGCGCCAGCAGCTTGGAAGGACAGGGGACGTCCTACGAGCAGTACTTC; CDR3aa: CASSLEGQGTSYEQYF
v_gene: TRBV5-6; d_gene: -; j_gene: TRBJ2-3; abundance: -; CDR3nt: TGTGCCAGCAACGGGGTTAGCACAGATACGCAGTATTTT; CDR3aa: CASNGVSTDTQYF
v_gene: TRBV6-2/TRBV6-3; d_gene: -; j_gene: TRBJ1-1; abundance: -; CDR3nt: TGTGCCAGCAGTTACTCGGGGGCCCGTAACACTGAAGCTTTCTTT; CDR3aa: CASSYSGARNTEAFF
v_gene: TRBV27; d_gene: -; j_gene: TRBJ1-4; abundance: -; CDR3nt: TGTGCCAGCAGAACCTACTCAGCGGCTAATGAAAAACTGTTTTTT; CDR3aa: CASRTYSAANEKLFF
v_gene: TRBV3-1/TRBV3-2; d_gene: TRBD1; j_gene: TRBJ2-2; abundance: few; CDR3nt: TGTGCCAGCAGATTTACAGGGGCCGGGGAGCTGTTTTTT; CDR3aa: CASRFTGAGELFF
v_gene: TRBV5-1; d_gene: -; j_gene: TRBJ1-4; abundance: -; CDR3nt: TGCGCCAGCAGCTTGGCGGACAGCAAGGGTGAAAAACTGTTTTTT; CDR3aa: CASSLADSKGEKLFF
v_gene: TRBV4-1; d_gene: -; j_gene: TRBJ1-5; abundance: -; CDR3nt: TGCGCCAGCAGCCAAGACGGCAGGGCATACAATCAGCCCCAGCATTTT; CDR3aa: CASSQDGRAYNQPQHF
v_gene: TRBV30; d_gene: -; j_gene: TRBJ2-2; abundance: -; CDR3nt: TGTGCCTGGACCTTGATAGGGTCGGGGACCGGGGAGCTGTTTTTT; CDR3aa: CAWTLIGSGTGELFF
v_gene: TRBV7-9; d_gene: TRBD1; j_gene: TRBJ1-2; abundance: -; CDR3nt: TGTGCCAGCAGCTTAAGAAAGGGGACAGGGCTTAACTATGGCTACACCTTC; CDR3aa: CASSLRKGTGLNYGYTF
v_gene: TRBV12-3/TRBV12-4; d_gene: TRBD1; j_gene: TRBJ2-1; abundance: once; CDR3nt: TGTGCCAGTGGGGGACAGTCCTACAATGAGCAGTTCTTC; CDR3aa: CASGGQSYNEQFF
v_gene: TRBV7-3; d_gene: TRBD2; j_gene: TRBJ2-3; abundance: -; CDR3nt: TGTGCCAGCAGCAGTCCTAGCGGGAGTGGAGATACGCAGTATTTT; CDR3aa: CASSSPSGSGDTQYF
v_gene: TRBV5-1; d_gene: TRBD2; j_gene: TRBJ2-1; abundance: -; CDR3nt: TGCGCCAGCAGCTTGGCCGGGGGACTAGATCGAAACAATGAGCAGTTCTTC; CDR3aa: CASSLAGGLDRNNEQFF
v_gene: TRBV14; d_gene: -; j_gene: TRBJ1-1; abundance: -; CDR3nt: TGTGCCAGCAGCCCGGGGAGGGACGTGAAAGCTTTCTTT; CDR3aa: CASSPGRDVKAFF
v_gene: TRBV19; d_gene: TRBD1; j_gene: TRBJ2-1; abundance: -; CDR3nt: TGTGCCAGTACCCCGACAGGGAGTAGGGTGCAGTTCTTC; CDR3aa: CASTPTGSRVQFF
v_gene: TRBV15; d_gene: -; j_gene: TRBJ2-5; abundance: -; CDR3nt: TGTGCCACCAGCAGAGATCTCCCGGACTCCGTGGAGACCCAGTACTTC; CDR3aa: CATSRDLPDSVETQYF
v_gene: TRBV19; d_gene: TRBD1; j_gene: TRBJ2-1; abundance: -; CDR3nt: TGTGCCAGTAGGGACAGGGGGTCCTACAATGAGCAGTTCTTC; CDR3aa: CASRDRGSYNEQFF
v_gene: TRBV2; d_gene: TRBD2; j_gene: TRBJ2-7; abundance: -; CDR3nt: TGTGCCAGCAGTGTTAGCGGGATCTCCTACGAGCAGTACTTC; CDR3aa: CASSVSGISYEQYF
v_gene: TRBV6-5; d_gene: -; j_gene: TRBJ1-1; abundance: -; CDR3nt: TGTGCCAGCAGTTACCGCCCGGGAGGAGGTACTGAAGCTTTCTTT; CDR3aa: CASSYRPGGGTEAFF
v_gene: TRBV18; d_gene: -; j_gene: TRBJ2-7; abundance: once; CDR3nt: TGTGCCAGCTCACCCGCGTCGACCCGCGCGGGGGCATCGAACTACGAGCAGTACTTC; CDR3aa: CASSPASTRAGASNYEQYF
v_gene: TRBV5-1; d_gene: TRBD2; j_gene: TRBJ2-1; abundance: -; CDR3nt: TGCGCCAGCAGCATCCTGGGTGGGACTAGCACCGGCAATGAGCAGTTCTTC; CDR3aa: CASSILGGTSTGNEQFF